The rows below give T cell receptor beta chains drawn from one sample of a study of shared clonotypes between healthy human individuals. Here immunoSEQ multiplex PCR was the method, and the copy in TCRdb shows in-frame clones only, minus some. Here the sample spans approximately 2,000,000 clones, 80% to 95% being singletons. The sequenced sample was naive CD8+ T cells from PBMCs. The receptors here all came from a man aged 18 to 30 in good health. Some clones in this sample may be carry-over from other donors' samples. CDR3s leave out the opening cysteine and the closing phenylalanine or tryptophan.

v_call,j_call,cdr3_length,cdr3_aa
TRBV4-1,TRBJ2-2,13,ASSQDGRGGGELF
TRBV7-8,TRBJ2-7,14,ASSLYWRVGSYEQY
TRBV29-1,TRBJ2-2,12,SAGVGGNTGELF
TRBV7-9,TRBJ1-2,11,ASSQDRGLGYT
TRBV21-1,TRBJ1-1,13,ASSKLQELNTEAF
TRBV6-1,TRBJ1-5,13,ASSEARGGGQPQH
TRBV28,TRBJ2-3,15,ASSSRQGPPHTDTQY
TRBV29-1,TRBJ2-3,12,SVQASGRSDTQY
TRBV9,TRBJ2-2,14,ASSSNPRWSGGELF
TRBV9,TRBJ2-1,16,ASSVAREREGSYNEQF
TRBV29-1,TRBJ1-2,12,SVIHTAPNYGYT
TRBV29-1,TRBJ2-7,12,SASGGLRSYEQY
TRBV14,TRBJ2-7,13,ASSQDPKGRSEQY
TRBV11-2,TRBJ1-5,13,ASSPGAGINQPQH
TRBV5-4,TRBJ1-2,11,ASSLAFAYGYT
TRBV4-1,TRBJ2-5,15,ASSQDLGSAGEETQY
TRBV7-8,TRBJ2-5,14,ASSPFPGGGKETQY
TRBV7-2,NA,12,ASSLAMRTYEQY
TRBV28,TRBJ1-2,12,ASSVTGLGYGYT
TRBV27,TRBJ2-1,11,ASSLSGDNEQF
TRBV7-8,TRBJ2-7,12,ASSFGTVDYEQY
TRBV9,TRBJ2-7,11,ASSPPGGYEQY
TRBV7-5,TRBJ1-1,15,VRSLAEGGQLNTEAF
TRBV7-7,TRBJ2-7,12,ASSSGTGGYEQY
TRBV6-5,TRBJ2-7,11,ATREVRKVWQY
TRBV28,TRBJ2-2,12,ASWKTGATGELF
TRBV5-1,TRBJ2-7,12,ASSFGLGVYEQY
TRBV30,TRBJ2-3,9,AWSNFDTQY
TRBV4-1,TRBJ1-5,14,ASSQVGSRIGQPQH
TRBV7-2,TRBJ1-2,10,ASSPDNYGYT
TRBV4-2,TRBJ2-2,14,ASSQDLAGDTGELF
TRBV7-9,TRBJ2-7,11,ASSPTSVYEQY
TRBV28,TRBJ2-5,13,ASSFFWTSGETQY
TRBV9,TRBJ1-2,15,ASSRPIRDKSNYGYT
TRBV6-5,TRBJ1-5,12,ASSDRGRGQPQH
TRBV7-9,TRBJ1-1,13,ASSSTESFGTEAF
TRBV7-9,TRBJ2-7,12,ASSRGVPPSEQY
TRBV4-1,TRBJ2-1,14,ASSQVLTSGHNEQF
TRBV28,TRBJ2-7,12,ASSDRERRYEQY
TRBV28,TRBJ1-3,13,ASSRGTDSGNTIY
TRBV5-4,TRBJ2-7,12,ASSLVGGLDEQY